What follows are 23 T cell receptor beta chains derived from one specimen sequenced in a study of cytotoxic CD8 clonotypes in ibrutinib-treated CLL. Libraries were prepared by immunoSEQ multiplex PCR; TCRdb keeps only in-frame clonotypes and omits some of them. The table shows fewer than 400,000 clones, with over 60% occurring only once. The specimen was PBMCs, collected after 36 months of ibrutinib treatment. Receptors originate from a human donor with chronic lymphocytic leukemia.

This chain connects TRBV19 to TRBJ2-1; D remains unclear. CDR3 length: 11 amino acids. Between the trimmed V and J ends, which lost 6 bases and 7 bases, there was a span of 7 bases. Looked up from germline, CDR1 is LNHDA and CDR2 is SQIVND (reference sequence). CDR3: CASREGNEQFF. The CDR3, as DNA: TGTGCCAGTAGAGAAGGAAATGAGCAGTTCTTC. Based on the CDR3 plus reference TRBV19 and TRBJ2-1, the full variable domain is DGGITQSPKYLFRKEGQNVTLSCEQNLNHDAMYWYRQDPGQGLRLIYYSQIVNDFQKGDIAEGYSVSREKKESFPLTVTSAQKNPTAFYLCASREGNEQFFGPGTRLTVL.

This clone was seen a few times. Within the sample, other DNA sequences also encode this same CDR3. The gene calls are TRBV7-6 and TRBJ2-3; unclear D gene. Trimming left V 1 base short and J 5 bases short, with 10 bases between. The CDR3 contains 14 residues. Germline V gene sequence: CDR1 SGHVS, CDR2 FNYEAQ. The CDR3 nucleotides read TGTGCCAGCAGCTTAGGAGTAGTGGGAGATACGCAGTATTTT. It is translated as CASSLGVVGDTQYF.

As DNA, the CDR3 is TGTGCCAGCAGCTTAATTGGGGACGGTCGGGCCACTGAAGCTTTCTTT. It encodes CASSLIGDGRATEAFF. The V call is TRBV7-8, the J call TRBJ1-1; D possibly corresponds to TRBD1 (5 bases). Germline V CDR1 and CDR2: SGHVS, FQNEAQ. CDR3 length: 16 residues. Trimming took 2 bases from V and 4 from J, leaving 17 bases between them.

This clone has only a few counts. The same CDR3 is also encoded by other DNA sequences in this sample. V is TRBV10-1 and J is TRBJ2-7; D uncertain. This CDR3 comprises 11 residues. Per the germline V gene, CDR1 is WNHNN and CDR2 is SYGVQD (reference sequence). V lost 6 bases and J 3 bases, leaving 6 bases between the germline ends. Here the CDR3 reads CASSAGYEQYF. The CDR3 bases are TGCGCCAGCAGCGCCGGCTACGAGCAGTACTTC.

The chain carries TRBV7-2 and TRBJ2-2, with TRBD1 identical over 9 bases. The CDR3 has 15 amino acids. J gave up 7 bases and V 1 base, and 4 bases lay outside the gene matches. From germline, CDR1 is SGHTA and CDR2 FQGNSA. The CDR3, as DNA: TGTGCCAGCAGCTTAGTAGGACAGGGGCACGGGGAGCTGTTTTTT. Translating it yields CASSLVGQGHGELFF.

The chain carries TRBV7-9 and TRBJ2-5; D unclear. Germline V gene sequence: CDR1 SEHNR, CDR2 FQNEAQ (reference sequence). This CDR3 contains 14 residues. Trimming shortened V by 5 bases and J by 0 bases, and 10 bases separated the two germline ends. This chain's CDR3 is CASSPGGNQETQYF. The CDR3 DNA reads TGTGCCAGCAGCCCGGGTGGAAACCAAGAGACCCAGTACTTC.

This chain links TRBV7-9 with TRBJ2-7; 12 nucleotides agree with TRBD2. V shed 6 bases and J 0 bases; nucleotides not matched to a gene: 6. The CDR3 extends over 16 amino acids. CDR1 is SEHNR, CDR2 FQNEAQ, per germline (reference sequence). The CDR3 reads CASSGLAGISSYEQYF. The CDR3 DNA sequence: TGTGCCAGCAGTGGACTAGCGGGAATCAGCTCCTACGAGCAGTACTTC.

V is TRBV5-6 and J is TRBJ1-5, with D maybe TRBD1 (5 bases). Germline CDR1 and CDR2: SGHDT and YYEEEE. The CDR3 has 14 residues. Trimming cost V 3 bases and J 4 bases, with 11 bases left between them. The CDR3 sequence is CASSSQGLNQPQHF. In nucleotides, the CDR3 is TGTGCCAGCAGCTCGCAGGGATTAAATCAGCCCCAGCATTTT.

The J gene is TRBJ2-5, the V gene TRBV27; possible D gene TRBD2, 6 bases. CDR3 length: 14 amino acids. Germline V gene lookup returns CDR1 MNHEY and CDR2 SMNVEV (reference sequence). Trimming shortened V by 4 bases and J by 5 bases, and 14 bases separated the two germline ends. Here the CDR3 DNA reads TGTGCCAGCAGTTCACTAGCAGCTCAGGAGACCCAGTACTTC. It specifies CASSSLAAQETQYF.

This clone has just a few counts. The chain uses TRBV5-6 and TRBJ2-7; 8 bases are shared with TRBD1. Germline CDR1 reads SGHDT; CDR2 reads YYEEEE. The V and J ends lost 4 bases and 3 bases, in that order; junction bases with no gene match: 18. CDR3 length equals 18 residues. The CDR3 nucleotides are TGTGCCAGCAGCCTTCCGGGACAGGCGGCGAGATCCGACTACGAGCAGTACTTC. Translation gives CASSLPGQAARSDYEQYF.

The CDR3 reads CAISESIGDGYTF. As DNA, the CDR3 is TGTGCCATCAGTGAGTCGATAGGGGATGGCTACACCTTC. The rearrangement joins TRBV10-3 to TRBJ1-2; tentatively, D is TRBD1 (5 bases). CDR1 is ENHRY, CDR2 SYGVKD, per germline. This CDR3 is 13 amino acids long. V lost 0 bases and J lost 6, with 8 bases in between.

Comments on this clone: Germline is not matched at one junction end, which may reflect a read error. This chain uses TRBV10-3 with TRBJ2-1; 13 bases are a match to TRBD2. From germline, CDR1 is ENHRY and CDR2 SYGVKD. The CDR3 has 18 residues. The CDR3 here is CAVSETSGGAADYNEQFF. The CDR3, as DNA: TGTGCCGTCAGTGAAACTAGCGGGGGGGCCGCCGATTACAATGAGCAGTTCTTC.

CDR3 DNA: TGTGCCAGCAGCTTGGGGGTATTAGGGGGCCCCCAAGAGACCCAGTACTTC. This gives the protein CASSLGVLGGPQETQYF. The chain carries TRBV5-4 and TRBJ2-5, with TRBD1 matching 7 bases. CDR3 length: 17 residues. Trimming at V came to 0 bases and at J to 1 base, leaving 9 bases not matched to a gene. CDR1 SGHNT and CDR2 YYREEE come from the germline V gene (reference sequence).

The V call is TRBV4-3, the J call TRBJ2-2; D remains unclear. The CDR3 is 12 amino acids. CDR1 and CDR2 (germline): LGHNA, YSLEER. V was shortened by 4 bases and J by 3 bases, with 3 bases between the two germline ends. The CDR3 nucleotides read TGCGCCAGCAGCCTTTACACCGGGGAGCTGTTTTTT. This encodes CASSLYTGELFF.

This clone has a handful of counts. The chain links TRBV15 to TRBJ1-5; no firm D call. Germline V gene data show CDR1 as LNHNV and CDR2 as YYDKDF (reference sequence). The ends were cut back, 0 bases at V and 11 bases at J, with 11 bases in the middle. The CDR3 length is 13 residues. The CDR3 region is CATSRDRAGAQHF. The DNA for the CDR3 is TGTGCCACCAGCAGAGATCGGGCCGGGGCCCAGCATTTT.

The V gene is TRBV9, the J gene TRBJ2-7; 10 bases map to TRBD1. With 3 bases clipped from V and 3 bases from J, the junction kept 9 bases outside the gene matches. The CDR3 has 16 amino acids. CDR1 and CDR2 (germline): SGDLS, YYNGEE. The CDR3 here is CASSEGPGQGFYEQYF. The CDR3 DNA follows: TGTGCCAGCAGCGAGGGACCGGGACAGGGGTTCTACGAGCAGTACTTC.

The rearrangement uses TRBV9 and TRBJ2-3; D is perhaps TRBD1 (6 bases). The V gene lost 4 bases and the J gene lost 0 bases, with 12 bases spanning the gap. This CDR3 spans 15 amino acids. CDR1 is SGDLS and CDR2 is YYNGEE in the germline V gene. CDR3 DNA sequence: TGTGCCAGCAGCACGCGGACAGCTAGCACAGATACGCAGTATTTT. Translating it yields CASSTRTASTDTQYF.

The chain carries TRBV11-2 and TRBJ2-3, with a tentative D call TRBD1 (6 bases). V was cut by 2 bases and J by 4 bases, with 10 bases left in between. The CDR3 consists of 14 residues. Germline V gene sequence: CDR1 SGHAT, CDR2 FQNNGV. The CDR3 region is CASSLIWGPDTQYF. The CDR3 DNA sequence: TGTGCCAGCAGCTTAATTTGGGGGCCAGATACGCAGTATTTT.

This clone was counted a single time. The chain couples TRBV11-2 to TRBJ2-1; 8 bases align to TRBD2. CDR1 and CDR2 from the germline V gene are SGHAT and FQNNGV. This CDR3 is built from 16 residues. V shed 5 bases, J shed 6 bases, and the junction held 12 bases outside the gene matches. DNA for the CDR3: TGTGCCAGCAGCCGGAATTCGGGACTAGTTGCCAATGAGCAGTTCTTC. Amino acids: CASSRNSGLVANEQFF.

J is TRBJ2-5 and V is TRBV10-1; 9 bases are shared with TRBD1. The V gene end was trimmed by 0 bases and the J gene end by 4 bases; junction bases not matched to a gene: 3. Germline CDR1 and CDR2: WNHNN and SYGVQD (reference sequence). The CDR3 totals 15 residues. CDR3 region: CASSESGTGLETQYF. DNA of the CDR3: TGCGCCAGCAGTGAGTCTGGGACAGGGCTAGAGACCCAGTACTTC.

The chain is built from TRBV15 and TRBJ1-1; D gene ambiguous. The V gene lost 4 bases and the J gene lost 10 bases, with 13 bases spanning the gap. The CDR3 has 12 residues. Germline loops: CDR1 LNHNV, CDR2 YYDKDF (reference sequence). As DNA, the CDR3 is TGTGCCACCAGCATGACACCCGAGGGAGCTTTCTTT. This codes for CATSMTPEGAFF.

The CDR3 DNA is TGTGCCAGCAGTGACTCAGGGTGGACCAATGAGCAGTTCTTC. This translates into CASSDSGWTNEQFF. The chain combines TRBV6-4 with TRBJ2-1; no firm D call. The CDR3 has 14 amino acids. CDR1 MRHNA and CDR2 SNTAGT come from the germline V gene. Trimming cost V 0 bases and J 6 bases, with 9 bases left between them.

This chain links TRBV7-2 with TRBJ2-5; D possibly corresponds to TRBD1 (6 bases). This CDR3 is 15 amino acids long. Germline values: CDR1 SGHTA, CDR2 FQGNSA. Trimming left V 5 bases short and J 5 bases short, with 18 bases between. CDR3 amino acids: CASSIMTGQAETQYF. The CDR3 bases are TGTGCCAGCAGCATTATGACAGGTCAGGCGGAGACCCAGTACTTC. Filled out from reference TRBV7-2 and TRBJ2-5, the complete variable domain reads GAGVSQSPSNKVTEKGKDVELRCDPISGHTALYWYRQSLGQGLEFLIYFQGNSAPDKSGLPSDRFSAERTGGSVSTLTIQRTQQEDSAVYLCASSIMTGQAETQYFGPGTRLLVL.